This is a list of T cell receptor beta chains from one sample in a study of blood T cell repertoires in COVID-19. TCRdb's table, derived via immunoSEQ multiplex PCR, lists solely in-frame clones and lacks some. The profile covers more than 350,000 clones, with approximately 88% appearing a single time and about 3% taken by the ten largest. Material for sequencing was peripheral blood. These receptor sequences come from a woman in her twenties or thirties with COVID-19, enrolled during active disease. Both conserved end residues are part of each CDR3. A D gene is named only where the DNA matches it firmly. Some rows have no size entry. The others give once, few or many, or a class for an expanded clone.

cdr3_nt: TGTGCCAGCAGCGACAGCCCCAATCAGCCCCAGCATTTT
cdr3_aa: CASSDSPNQPQHF
v_call: TRBV2
clone_size: -
d_call: -
j_call: TRBJ1-5

cdr3_nt: TGTGCCAGCGGGGGGGACAGGTACTCTGAAGCTTTCTTT
cdr3_aa: CASGGDRYSEAFF
v_call: TRBV2
clone_size: -
d_call: TRBD1
j_call: TRBJ1-1

cdr3_nt: TGTGCCCAGGACACAACTAATGAAAAACTGTTTTTT
cdr3_aa: CAQDTTNEKLFF
v_call: TRBV30
clone_size: -
d_call: -
j_call: TRBJ1-4

cdr3_nt: TGTGCCAGCAGTTCCGTCGGGGAAGCGGGAGAAGAGACCCAGTACTTC
cdr3_aa: CASSSVGEAGEETQYF
v_call: TRBV6-2/TRBV6-3
clone_size: -
d_call: TRBD2
j_call: TRBJ2-5

cdr3_nt: TGTGCCAGCAGCTTGGCGGGAGGGGGGAGAGATACGCAGTATTTT
cdr3_aa: CASSLAGGGRDTQYF
v_call: TRBV5-4
clone_size: -
d_call: TRBD2
j_call: TRBJ2-3

cdr3_nt: TGTGCCAGCAGCGATAAGGCAGGCTTACTGAACACTGAAGCTTTCTTT
cdr3_aa: CASSDKAGLLNTEAFF
v_call: TRBV9
clone_size: few
d_call: -
j_call: TRBJ1-1

cdr3_nt: TGTGCCAGCACCTTAGCGGGGGGGCCCTCAGATACGCAGTATTTT
cdr3_aa: CASTLAGGPSDTQYF
v_call: TRBV6-6
clone_size: -
d_call: TRBD2
j_call: TRBJ2-3

cdr3_nt: TGTGCCAGCAGCCCAAAATCCGGGACAGGGTCATCAGAGACCCAGTACTTC
cdr3_aa: CASSPKSGTGSSETQYF
v_call: TRBV7-9
clone_size: -
d_call: TRBD1
j_call: TRBJ2-5

cdr3_nt: TGTGCCAGCAGCTCCCGGACTAACCGATACACCACAGATACGCAGTATTTT
cdr3_aa: CASSSRTNRYTTDTQYF
v_call: TRBV7-2
clone_size: -
d_call: -
j_call: TRBJ2-3

cdr3_nt: TGTGCCAGCAGCTTAGATTTGACAGGGGAAGAGACCCAGTACTTC
cdr3_aa: CASSLDLTGEETQYF
v_call: TRBV11-3
clone_size: -
d_call: TRBD1
j_call: TRBJ2-5

cdr3_nt: TGCGCCAGCAGCCGAATTATTCCCGGGACAGGGGGCAGGGGGAACACTGAAGCTTTCTTT
cdr3_aa: CASSRIIPGTGGRGNTEAFF
v_call: TRBV4-3
clone_size: -
d_call: TRBD1
j_call: TRBJ1-1

cdr3_nt: TGTGCCAGCAGACCTACCGGGACAGGGGGCTGGAGGAAGGATGAAAAACTGTTTTTT
cdr3_aa: CASRPTGTGGWRKDEKLFF
v_call: TRBV27
clone_size: -
d_call: TRBD1
j_call: TRBJ1-4

cdr3_nt: TGTGCCAGTAGTATGCGTATGAGATCGGGGACAGTCTCCTACAATGAGCAGTTCTTC
cdr3_aa: CASSMRMRSGTVSYNEQFF
v_call: TRBV19
clone_size: -
d_call: TRBD1
j_call: TRBJ2-1

cdr3_nt: TGTGCCAGCAGCTTTTATGAGACGGGTAATTCACCCCTCCACTTT
cdr3_aa: CASSFYETGNSPLHF
v_call: TRBV27
clone_size: once
d_call: -
j_call: TRBJ1-6

cdr3_nt: TGTGCCTGGAGTGTATGGGGTCGGGACACAGCCAAAAACATTCAGTACTTC
cdr3_aa: CAWSVWGRDTAKNIQYF
v_call: TRBV30
clone_size: -
d_call: -
j_call: TRBJ2-4

cdr3_nt: TGTGCCAGCAGTTACCCGGACAGGGGGCTTCAGCCCCAGCATTTT
cdr3_aa: CASSYPDRGLQPQHF
v_call: TRBV6-2/TRBV6-3
clone_size: -
d_call: TRBD1
j_call: TRBJ1-5

cdr3_nt: TGTGCCAGCAACCCCGTGGAGGGGAGCTATGGCTACACCTTC
cdr3_aa: CASNPVEGSYGYTF
v_call: TRBV2
clone_size: few
d_call: -
j_call: TRBJ1-2

cdr3_nt: TGTGCCAGCAACCACAGGGGGCCGGGCACCGGGGAGCTGTTTTTT
cdr3_aa: CASNHRGPGTGELFF
v_call: TRBV28
clone_size: -
d_call: TRBD1
j_call: TRBJ2-2

cdr3_nt: TGTGCCAGCAGTCCGGGGGACAGGGAGCAGTTCTTC
cdr3_aa: CASSPGDREQFF
v_call: TRBV6-4
clone_size: -
d_call: TRBD1
j_call: TRBJ2-1

cdr3_nt: TGTGCCAGCAGCCCGGTAGGGGGAAATCAGCCCCAGCATTTT
cdr3_aa: CASSPVGGNQPQHF
v_call: TRBV7-9
clone_size: -
d_call: -
j_call: TRBJ1-5

cdr3_nt: TGCGCCAGCAGCTTGGAAGGGGCGAACACCGGGGAGCTGTTTTTT
cdr3_aa: CASSLEGANTGELFF
v_call: TRBV5-1
clone_size: -
d_call: -
j_call: TRBJ2-2

cdr3_nt: TGTGCCATCAGTGAGTCGAGTCTCTCTGGAAACACCATATATTTT
cdr3_aa: CAISESSLSGNTIYF
v_call: TRBV10-3
clone_size: -
d_call: -
j_call: TRBJ1-3

cdr3_nt: TGTGCCAGCAGCCCCCAGGGAGGGAGGTCTAATTCACCCCTCCACTTT
cdr3_aa: CASSPQGGRSNSPLHF
v_call: TRBV11-2
clone_size: once
d_call: -
j_call: TRBJ1-6

cdr3_nt: TGTGCCAGCTCACCACTCAGGGCCAGCAATCAGCCCCAGCATTTT
cdr3_aa: CASSPLRASNQPQHF
v_call: TRBV18
clone_size: once
d_call: -
j_call: TRBJ1-5

cdr3_nt: TGTGCCAGCTCCCTAGGGGTAAATGAGCAGTTCTTC
cdr3_aa: CASSLGVNEQFF
v_call: TRBV19
clone_size: -
d_call: -
j_call: TRBJ2-1

cdr3_nt: TGTGCCAGCAGTTCATTAGGGGGCGAGCAGTACTTC
cdr3_aa: CASSSLGGEQYF
v_call: TRBV27
clone_size: -
d_call: -
j_call: TRBJ2-7

cdr3_nt: TGTGCCAGTACCGTAGGGGCTGGGGCCAACGTCCTGACTTTC
cdr3_aa: CASTVGAGANVLTF
v_call: TRBV5-5
clone_size: -
d_call: -
j_call: TRBJ2-6

cdr3_nt: TGTGCCAGCCTCTATCATGTGACTGAAGCTTTCTTT
cdr3_aa: CASLYHVTEAFF
v_call: TRBV7-2
clone_size: once
d_call: -
j_call: TRBJ1-1

cdr3_nt: TGTGCCAGCAGTTCGGCAGGACAAGAGACCCAGTACTTC
cdr3_aa: CASSSAGQETQYF
v_call: TRBV12-3/TRBV12-4
clone_size: -
d_call: -
j_call: TRBJ2-5

cdr3_nt: TGTGCCAGCAGCAAGAACAGGGGGCACGGGGCCAACGTCCTGACTTTC
cdr3_aa: CASSKNRGHGANVLTF
v_call: TRBV6-2/TRBV6-3
clone_size: -
d_call: TRBD1
j_call: TRBJ2-6

cdr3_nt: TGTGCCAGCAGCCTCGTTAAGACTGCCTCACGGCAGTACTTC
cdr3_aa: CASSLVKTASRQYF
v_call: TRBV5-8
clone_size: -
d_call: -
j_call: TRBJ2-7

cdr3_nt: TGTGCCAGCAGCTTTTACTCGGCAGCGAGAGAAAAACTGTTTTTT
cdr3_aa: CASSFYSAAREKLFF
v_call: TRBV7-2
clone_size: -
d_call: -
j_call: TRBJ1-4

cdr3_nt: TGTGCCAGCCGACAGGGGTCACTTATTAATTCACCCCTCCACTTT
cdr3_aa: CASRQGSLINSPLHF
v_call: TRBV28
clone_size: -
d_call: TRBD1
j_call: TRBJ1-6

cdr3_nt: TGTGCCAGCAGCTTGGGCCTGTGGGGCGAAAAACTGTTTTTT
cdr3_aa: CASSLGLWGEKLFF
v_call: TRBV7-9
clone_size: -
d_call: -
j_call: TRBJ1-4

cdr3_nt: TGCGCCTCCCAAGAGGAGGGATCTGGAGGCTACACCTTC
cdr3_aa: CASQEEGSGGYTF
v_call: TRBV10-1
clone_size: -
d_call: -
j_call: TRBJ1-2

cdr3_nt: TGTGCCAGCAGCGCACTAGCGGTTACAGATACGCAGTATTTT
cdr3_aa: CASSALAVTDTQYF
v_call: TRBV7-9
clone_size: few
d_call: TRBD2
j_call: TRBJ2-3

cdr3_nt: TGTGCCAGCAGTTTAAGGCGGCCAGGGGATAATTCACCCCTCCACTTT
cdr3_aa: CASSLRRPGDNSPLHF
v_call: TRBV27
clone_size: -
d_call: -
j_call: TRBJ1-6

cdr3_nt: TGTGCCAGCCTCCTGGGAGGTCATACGCAGTATTTT
cdr3_aa: CASLLGGHTQYF
v_call: TRBV2
clone_size: few
d_call: -
j_call: TRBJ2-3

cdr3_nt: TGTGCCAGTAGTACGACAGGGGACGGCAATCAGCCCCAGCATTTT
cdr3_aa: CASSTTGDGNQPQHF
v_call: TRBV19
clone_size: -
d_call: TRBD1
j_call: TRBJ1-5

cdr3_nt: TGTGCCAGCTCACCTATAGGGACAGGGAACACCGGGGAGCTGTTTTTT
cdr3_aa: CASSPIGTGNTGELFF
v_call: TRBV18
clone_size: few
d_call: TRBD1
j_call: TRBJ2-2

cdr3_nt: TGTGCCAGCAGCGGGACTGGCTACGAGCAGTACTTC
cdr3_aa: CASSGTGYEQYF
v_call: TRBV7-2
clone_size: -
d_call: -
j_call: TRBJ2-7

cdr3_nt: TGCAGCGTTGCGGTAGACCAAGAGACCCAGTACTTC
cdr3_aa: CSVAVDQETQYF
v_call: TRBV29-1
clone_size: -
d_call: -
j_call: TRBJ2-5

cdr3_nt: TGCAGCGTTCCCAGGCGGGGTGGAGAGACCCAGTACTTC
cdr3_aa: CSVPRRGGETQYF
v_call: TRBV29-1
clone_size: -
d_call: -
j_call: TRBJ2-5

cdr3_nt: TGTGCCAGCAGTTTAACTAGCGGGAGGGTCTACAATGAGCAGTTCTTC
cdr3_aa: CASSLTSGRVYNEQFF
v_call: TRBV6-5
clone_size: -
d_call: TRBD2
j_call: TRBJ2-1

cdr3_nt: TGTGCCAGCAGTTACTCGACTATCGGTAACTATGGCTACACCTTC
cdr3_aa: CASSYSTIGNYGYTF
v_call: TRBV6-2/TRBV6-3
clone_size: -
d_call: -
j_call: TRBJ1-2

cdr3_nt: TGTGCCAGCAGCGTTACAGGGAGCACAGATACGCAGTATTTT
cdr3_aa: CASSVTGSTDTQYF
v_call: TRBV7-2
clone_size: few
d_call: -
j_call: TRBJ2-3

cdr3_nt: TGTGCCAGCAGTATACAGCACACCGGGGAGCTGTTTTTT
cdr3_aa: CASSIQHTGELFF
v_call: TRBV12-3/TRBV12-4
clone_size: -
d_call: -
j_call: TRBJ2-2